These T cell receptor beta chains were read from a single sample in a study of blood T cell repertoires in COVID-19. This table comes from immunoSEQ multiplex PCR, and its TCRdb copy is limited to in-frame clones, with some not included. The top ten clones hold roughly 4% of a sample with roughly 69,000 clones, less than 90% of them seen once. The sequenced sample consisted of peripheral blood. The receptors here all came from a man aged 50-60 years with active COVID-19. Each CDR3 is given without its conserved first and last residue.

j_call,v_call,cdr3_aa
TRBJ1-2,TRBV9,ASSVVGTGDYGYT
TRBJ2-3,TRBV29-1,SIRDRGSTDTQY
TRBJ2-5,TRBV5-8,ASSLMSGGQETQY
TRBJ2-1,TRBV5-4,ASRTGTSGRGNEQF
TRBJ2-3,TRBV5-1,ASSLYGTDTQY
TRBJ2-7,TRBV5-6,ASSLVQGPWSEQY
TRBJ1-1,TRBV4-1,ASSQGQYF
TRBJ1-1,TRBV30,AWSEQGDTEAF
TRBJ2-7,TRBV2,ASRESYEQY
TRBJ2-5,TRBV7-2,ASSPERGGSETQY
TRBJ1-2,TRBV19,ASSILAVEGSYGYT
TRBJ1-3,TRBV6-1,ASSETGGYGNTIY
TRBJ1-1,TRBV19,ASSVMTANTEAF
TRBJ2-1,TRBV6-5,ASSYSGGSSYNEQF
TRBJ2-2,TRBV27,ASSAHLVGELF
TRBJ1-2,TRBV12-3/TRBV12-4,ASSLGPSYGYT
TRBJ2-3,TRBV9,ASSVTSGRTDTQY
TRBJ1-1,TRBV7-8,ASSPHSTEAF
TRBJ1-1,TRBV5-6,ASSGLGRGEAF
TRBJ2-5,TRBV5-6,ASSGTGLAGETQY
TRBJ2-7,TRBV5-4,ASSTTGSEQY
TRBJ2-5,TRBV6-5,ASRIIATQETQY